The sequence of this T cell receptor beta chain was determined in a study of identical twins. Findings of the study overall: Rather than following the same donors, the conclusions depended on cross-sectional statistical analysis.

For this clonotype: The antigen is undetermined.

V lost 6 bases and J lost 3; bases outside the gene matches: 12. The CDR3 contains 16 residues. TCRdb fed the 5' RACE reads into MiXCR, producing one record per CDR3 protein. The table has just over 500,000 distinct CDR3 sequences, less than 25% seen once. The same specimen was also included in a second study, on T cells expressing NK-cell markers.

This receptor was obtained from a woman aged 18-29 years in good health. Sequencing was performed on CD4+ T cells sorted from blood. This chain connects TRBV12-3 or TRBV12-4 to TRBJ2-7; 9 nucleotides line up with TRBD2. The CDR3: CASSRRASGVYYEQYF. The CDR3 DNA is TGTGCCAGCAGCCGGAGGGCTAGCGGGGTCTACTACGAGCAGTACTTC.